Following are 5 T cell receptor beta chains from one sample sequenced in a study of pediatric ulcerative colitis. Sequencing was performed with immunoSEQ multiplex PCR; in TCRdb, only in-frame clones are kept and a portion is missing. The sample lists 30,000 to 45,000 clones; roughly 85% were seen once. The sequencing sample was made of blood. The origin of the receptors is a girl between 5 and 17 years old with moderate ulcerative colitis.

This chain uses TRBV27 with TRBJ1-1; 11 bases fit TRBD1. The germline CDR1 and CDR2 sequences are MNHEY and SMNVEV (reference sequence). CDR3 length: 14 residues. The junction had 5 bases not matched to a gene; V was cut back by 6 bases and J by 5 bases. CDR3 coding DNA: TGTGCCAGCAGGACCGGACAGGGGGCAACTGAAGCTTTCTTT. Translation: CASRTGQGATEAFF.

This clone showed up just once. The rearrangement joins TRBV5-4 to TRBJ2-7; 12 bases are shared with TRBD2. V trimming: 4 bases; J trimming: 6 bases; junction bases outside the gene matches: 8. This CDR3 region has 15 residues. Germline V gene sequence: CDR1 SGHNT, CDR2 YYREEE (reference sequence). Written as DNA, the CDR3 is TGTGCCAGCAGCCGTTTACTAGCGGGAGGCGGCGAGCAGTACTTC. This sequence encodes CASSRLLAGGGEQYF.

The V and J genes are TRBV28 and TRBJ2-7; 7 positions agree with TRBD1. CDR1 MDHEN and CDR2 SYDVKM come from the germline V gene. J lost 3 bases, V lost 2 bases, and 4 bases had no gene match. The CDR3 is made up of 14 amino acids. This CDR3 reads CASSLTGALYEQYF. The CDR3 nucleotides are TGTGCCAGCAGTTTAACAGGGGCTCTCTACGAGCAGTACTTC.

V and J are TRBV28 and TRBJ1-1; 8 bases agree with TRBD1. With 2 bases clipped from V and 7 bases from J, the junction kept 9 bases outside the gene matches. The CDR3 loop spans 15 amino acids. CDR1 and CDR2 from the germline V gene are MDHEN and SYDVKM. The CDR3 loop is CASSLPRDRRGEAFF. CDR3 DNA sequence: TGTGCCAGCAGTTTACCCCGGGACAGGCGAGGTGAAGCTTTCTTT. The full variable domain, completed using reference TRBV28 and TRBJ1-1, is DVKVTQSSRYLVKRTGEKVFLECVQDMDHENMFWYRQDPGLGLRLIYFSYDVKMKEKGDIPEGYSVSREKKERFSLILESASTNQTSMYLCASSLPRDRRGEAFFGQGTRLTVV.

As DNA, the CDR3 is TGTGCCAGCAGTCGGCTAGGGTCCTTCACAGATACGCAGTATTTT. This encodes CASSRLGSFTDTQYF. The chain joins TRBV7-9 to TRBJ2-3; the D is unclear. Germline lookup yields CDR1 SEHNR and CDR2 FQNEAQ (reference sequence). The length of the CDR3 is 15 residues. The V gene lost 6 bases and the J gene lost 2 bases, with 15 bases spanning the gap.